The 13 T cell receptor beta chains in this list originate from one sample, sequenced in a study of blood T cell repertoires in COVID-19 (dated by TCRdb to 2018 to 2020). To prepare the library, the immunoSEQ multiplex PCR assay was applied. TCRdb took this table from immuneACCESS and kept in-frame rearrangements with V and J called. Such tables lack part of the clones; where checked against another copy, unresolved V genes explain under half of the gap, and the rest is unexplained. In all, the sample holds approximately 200,000 clones, and approximately 86% of those were seen once. Approximately 1% of the sample is taken by the ten largest. The material sequenced was peripheral blood. These receptors originate from a young man with acute or convalescent COVID-19.

The V gene is TRBV27, the J gene TRBJ2-7; TRBD2 aligns across 9 bases. Germline V gives CDR1 MNHEY, CDR2 SMNVEV (reference sequence). The ends lost 7 bases at V and 3 bases at J; junction bases unmatched: 7. The CDR3 loop spans 14 amino acids. The CDR3 protein is CASMWASGNYEQYF. For the CDR3, the DNA is TGTGCCAGCATGTGGGCTAGCGGGAACTACGAGCAGTACTTC.

The count of this clone is one. The rearrangement joins TRBV6-5 to TRBJ1-1; D is uncertain. V was trimmed by 0 bases and J by 0 bases, leaving 11 bases between them. This CDR3 has 16 amino acids. From germline, CDR1 is MNHEY and CDR2 SVGAGI. CDR3 sequence: CASSYSSQRLNTEAFF. The CDR3 nucleotides are TGTGCCAGCAGTTACTCCAGTCAGCGTTTGAACACTGAAGCTTTCTTT.

This clone was seen once. The V call is TRBV28, the J call TRBJ2-7, with 10 bases fitting TRBD2. CDR1 is MDHEN and CDR2 is SYDVKM in the germline V gene. The V and J ends lost 6 bases and 6 bases, in that order; junction bases with no gene match: 8. The CDR3 consists of 14 residues. The CDR3 bases are TGTGCCAGCAGGGCCGGGACTAGCGTCGGCGAGCAGTACTTC. Translated, it gives CASRAGTSVGEQYF.

V usage is TRBV5-1 and J usage is TRBJ1-3, with D unresolved. CDR3 length equals 14 residues. The V and J ends lost 0 bases and 2 bases respectively, with 6 bases between them. Germline V gene data show CDR1 as SGHRS and CDR2 as YFSETQ. The CDR3: CASSLETPGNTIYF. Here the CDR3 DNA reads TGCGCCAGCAGCTTGGAGACACCTGGAAACACCATATATTTT.

The chain joins TRBV27 to TRBJ1-4; D call uncertain. Trimming left V 6 bases short and J 2 bases short, with 10 bases between. There are 14 residues in the CDR3. CDR1 and CDR2 from the germline V gene are MNHEY and SMNVEV (reference sequence). As DNA, the CDR3 is TGTGCCAGCAGCCGTGGAGGTACTAATGAAAAACTGTTTTTT. It specifies CASSRGGTNEKLFF.

This chain links TRBV20-1 with TRBJ1-5, with D possibly matching TRBD1 (6 bases). CDR3 length: 15 residues. CDR1 is DFQATT, CDR2 SNEGSKA, per germline (reference sequence). Trimming took 3 bases from V and 2 from J, leaving 14 bases between them. The CDR3 sequence: CSASRDNGGNQPQHF. The CDR3 nucleotides are TGCAGTGCTAGTAGGGACAATGGCGGCAATCAGCCCCAGCATTTT.

The V and J genes are TRBV10-2 and TRBJ2-7, with TRBD2 identical over 11 bases. With 6 bases clipped from V and 1 base from J, the junction kept 5 bases outside the gene matches. Germline CDR1 is WSHSY and CDR2 is SAAADI. The CDR3 is 15 residues long. As DNA, the CDR3 is TGCGCCAGCAGCCCCGGGACTAGCGGTTCCTACGAGCAGTACTTC. Amino acid sequence: CASSPGTSGSYEQYF.

The chain combines TRBV30 with TRBJ1-6; D gene uncertain. CDR1 is GTSNPN and CDR2 is SVGIG in the germline V gene (reference sequence). The CDR3 totals 19 residues. V lost 0 bases and J 0 bases, leaving 18 bases between the germline ends. The CDR3 region is CAWSVPSVSGSSYNSPLHF. The CDR3 nucleotides read TGTGCCTGGAGTGTACCCTCGGTTTCAGGCAGCTCCTATAATTCACCCCTCCACTTT.

The V call is TRBV5-1, the J call TRBJ2-3, with TRBD2 matching 13 bases. The length of the CDR3 is 19 residues. Per germline, CDR1 SGHRS and CDR2 YFSETQ. V trimming: 4 bases; J trimming: 1 base; junction bases outside the gene matches: 12. CDR3 DNA sequence: TGCGCCAGCAGCCAAAGACTAGCGGGGGGTCTCCGCCGCACAGATACGCAGTATTTT. The encoded protein is CASSQRLAGGLRRTDTQYF.

Only a few counts were recorded for this clone. This chain links TRBV10-1 with TRBJ2-7; the match to TRBD2 covers 7 bases. The CDR3 is 15 residues long. Germline CDR1 is WNHNN and CDR2 is SYGVQD (reference sequence). The ends lost 3 bases at V and 0 bases at J; junction bases unmatched: 5. The CDR3 DNA reads TGCGCCAGCAGTGAATGGCGGGGGACCTCCTACGAGCAGTACTTC. Protein sequence: CASSEWRGTSYEQYF.

This clone was counted only a few times. The J gene is TRBJ1-1, the V gene TRBV6-2 or TRBV6-3; 10 bases line up with TRBD1. Germline loops: CDR1 MNHEY, CDR2 SVGEGT. The ends lost 4 bases at V and 5 bases at J; junction bases unmatched: 10. The CDR3 totals 16 residues. CDR3 sequence (DNA): TGTGCCAGCAGTTCCTCCGACAGGGGGCTGAGGACTGAAGCTTTCTTT. This encodes CASSSSDRGLRTEAFF.

The V gene is TRBV28, the J gene TRBJ1-5, with D possibly matching TRBD1 (5 bases). This CDR3 has 15 residues. The V end lost 6 bases, the J end lost 1 base, and 13 bases lay between the germline ends. Per the germline V gene, CDR1 is MDHEN and CDR2 is SYDVKM. The CDR3 loop is CASRIRQTSNQPQHF. The CDR3 bases are TGTGCCAGCAGGATTCGACAGACGAGCAATCAGCCCCAGCATTTT.

The chain has TRBV7-9 and TRBJ1-4, with 8 bases aligning to TRBD1. CDR3 length: 15 amino acids. Germline CDR1 reads SEHNR; CDR2 reads FQNEAQ (reference sequence). V lost 5 bases and J lost 5; bases outside the gene matches: 7. The CDR3 region has the DNA TGTGCCAGCAGCATCCAGACAGGGGTCAATGAAAAACTGTTTTTT. Its translation: CASSIQTGVNEKLFF.